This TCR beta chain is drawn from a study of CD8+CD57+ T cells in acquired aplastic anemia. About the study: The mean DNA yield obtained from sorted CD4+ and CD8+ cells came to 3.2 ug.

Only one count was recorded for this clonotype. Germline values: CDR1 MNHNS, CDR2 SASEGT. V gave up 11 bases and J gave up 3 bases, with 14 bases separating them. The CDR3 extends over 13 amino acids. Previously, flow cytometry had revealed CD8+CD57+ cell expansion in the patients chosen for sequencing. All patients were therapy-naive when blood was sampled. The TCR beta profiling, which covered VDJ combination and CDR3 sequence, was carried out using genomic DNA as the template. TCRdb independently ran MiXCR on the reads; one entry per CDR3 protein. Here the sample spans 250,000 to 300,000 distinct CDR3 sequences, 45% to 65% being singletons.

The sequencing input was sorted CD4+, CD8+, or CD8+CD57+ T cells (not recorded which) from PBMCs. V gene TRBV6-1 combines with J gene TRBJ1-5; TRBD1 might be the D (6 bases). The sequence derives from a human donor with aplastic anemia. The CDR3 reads CAGTGQTNQPQHF. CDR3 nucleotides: TGTGCCGGTACAGGACAGACCAATCAGCCCCAGCATTTT.